Listed below are T cell receptor beta chains from one sample, sequenced in a study of cytomegalovirus exposure and HLA in healthy donors. TCRdb's copy holds only in-frame clones and misses some; the assay was immunoSEQ multiplex PCR. The data contain fewer than 200,000 clones, around 84% of them singletons. Sample: PBMCs. These receptors originate from a man aged 35 to 55 in good health and CMV-seropositive. Each CDR3 is given without its conserved first and last residue. The order of the fields is D gene, V gene, CDR3 protein. The D gene is left open where the match is weak.

d_gene: TRBD1
v_gene: TRBV7-9
CDR3aa: ASTRPGTGALNTEAF

d_gene: .
v_gene: TRBV7-8
CDR3aa: ASSLVGRDGYT

d_gene: .
v_gene: TRBV15
CDR3aa: ATSRDRLAERSYEQY

d_gene: .
v_gene: TRBV2
CDR3aa: ASSQKARQYAEQY

d_gene: TRBD1
v_gene: TRBV19
CDR3aa: ATDRGPVTEAF

d_gene: .
v_gene: TRBV6-5
CDR3aa: ASSGSGRNNQPQH

d_gene: TRBD2
v_gene: TRBV5-1
CDR3aa: ASSDGGGANTGELF

d_gene: TRBD2
v_gene: TRBV28
CDR3aa: ASSSRASGGNNEQF

d_gene: .
v_gene: TRBV10-3
CDR3aa: AISVTGGYGYT

d_gene: .
v_gene: TRBV25-1
CDR3aa: ATEEGARYEQY

d_gene: TRBD2
v_gene: TRBV7-2
CDR3aa: ASSTSGSLSRETQY

d_gene: .
v_gene: TRBV6-1
CDR3aa: ASSVLPTSNQPQH

d_gene: TRBD2
v_gene: TRBV7-9
CDR3aa: ASSSRTSGATSSYEQY

d_gene: TRBD2
v_gene: TRBV7-7
CDR3aa: ASSISGGAEDTQY

d_gene: TRBD2
v_gene: TRBV5-6
CDR3aa: ASSWTSGADTQY

d_gene: TRBD2
v_gene: TRBV7-3
CDR3aa: ASSSGAGETDTQY